Below, 21 T cell receptor beta chains from the same sample are listed, as sequenced in a study of T cell clonality in common variable immunodeficiency. The assay was immunoSEQ multiplex PCR, and TCRdb's table has in-frame clones only and misses some. The sample presents 50,000 to 60,000 clones, none singletons. The specimen sequenced was peripheral blood mononuclear cells. The receptor source for this set is a person aged 18-70 years in good health.

This clone was observed at least ten times. The sequenced part of the CDR3 DNA is TGTGCCAGTACCCTCCCGAGGGTCGGTGGGGCCAACGTC. Protein product: CASTLPRVGGANV. The entire CDR3 sequence reads CASTLPRVGGANVLTF. V is TRBV19 and J is TRBJ2-6, with D perhaps matching TRBD2 (5 bases). The DNA ends 3 residues before the CDR3 does, and the rest of the CDR3 is filled in from the germline J gene. Per the germline V gene, CDR1 is LNHDA and CDR2 is SQIVND (reference sequence). The length of the CDR3 is 16 residues. Between the trimmed V and J ends, which lost 7 bases and 3 bases, there was a span of 16 bases.

This clone was observed at least ten times. The CDR3 extends 3 residues past the end of the read, so its final part is completed from the germline J gene. The V call is TRBV19, the J call TRBJ2-2, with 7 bases identical to TRBD2. CDR1 and CDR2 from the germline V gene are LNHDA and SQIVND (reference sequence). CDR3 length: 16 residues. The V gene end was trimmed by 6 bases and the J gene end by 4 bases; junction bases not matched to a gene: 11. The sequenced CDR3 bases are TGTGCCAGTAGCCCCTGGGGGGAGGGCGGCACCGGGGAG. It translates to CASSPWGEGGTGE. The full CDR3 reads CASSPWGEGGTGELFF. Combining the CDR3 with reference TRBV19 and TRBJ2-2 gives the whole variable domain DGGITQSPKYLFRKEGQNVTLSCEQNLNHDAMYWYRQDPGQGLRLIYYSQIVNDFQKGDIAEGYSVSREKKESFPLTVTSAQKNPTAFYLCASSPWGEGGTGELFFGEGSRLTVL.

Many counts were recorded for this clone. Incomplete CDR3 DNA: TGTGCCAGCAGCCCTAGCGGGAGGGCCTCGGATGAG. This encodes CASSPSGRASDE. From start to end, the CDR3 is CASSPSGRASDEQFF. This chain links TRBV7-3 with TRBJ2-1, with 12 bases identical to TRBD2. The read is 3 residues too short to cover the CDR3 end, so that end is filled in from the germline J gene. CDR1 SGHTA and CDR2 FQGTGA come from the germline V gene. The junction had 7 bases not matched to a gene; V was cut back by 5 bases and J by 8 bases. The CDR3 totals 15 residues.

Regarding this clone: The read ends 3 residues before the CDR3 terminus; that terminus is restored from the germline J gene. The J gene is TRBJ2-7, the V gene TRBV7-2; tentative D call: TRBD2 (5 bases). The germline CDR1 and CDR2 sequences are SGHTA and FQGNSA. Between the trimmed V and J ends, which lost 5 bases and 0 bases, there was a span of 8 bases. The CDR3 consists of 13 residues. The DNA read from the CDR3 is TGTGCCAGCAGCCACCGGGGCTCCTACGAG. Its translation is CASSHRGSYE. The complete CDR3 reads CASSHRGSYEQYF.

There are a few counts of this clone. The read halts 3 residues ahead of the CDR3 end, with the missing end drawn from the germline J gene. This rearrangement joins TRBV10-2 to TRBJ2-1; 13 positions agree with TRBD2. This CDR3 is built from 14 residues. V shed 6 bases and J 9 bases; nucleotides not matched to a gene: 5. Germline V gives CDR1 WSHSY, CDR2 SAAADI. Here the CDR3 reads CASRGTSGVTEQFF. The sequenced CDR3 bases are TGCGCCAGCAGGGGGACTAGCGGGGTTACTGAG.

In regard to this clone: The read terminates 3 residues ahead of where the CDR3 ends, so the germline J gene completes it. The chain links TRBV6-2 or TRBV6-3 to TRBJ1-1; 7 nucleotides agree with TRBD1. The V and J ends lost 6 bases and 2 bases, in that order; junction bases with no gene match: 9. Germline lookup yields CDR1 MNHEY and CDR2 SVGEGT. CDR3 length equals 15 residues. The CDR3 is CASRPPRGANTEAFF. The sequenced CDR3 bases are TGTGCCAGCAGACCCCCCAGGGGGGCCAACACTGAA.

With regard to this clone: The read halts 3 residues ahead of the CDR3 end, with the missing end drawn from the germline J gene. The V and J genes are TRBV6-2 or TRBV6-3 and TRBJ1-5; 7 bases map to TRBD1. Per the germline V gene, CDR1 is MNHEY and CDR2 is SVGEGT. The CDR3 has 15 residues. The CDR3: CATASLSGGNQPQHF. The sequenced CDR3 bases are TGTGCTACAGCAAGTTTGTCAGGGGGTAATCAGCCC.

In this sample, this clone turned up many times. From the germline J gene comes the end of the CDR3, since the read stops 3 residues before it. This rearrangement joins TRBV6-4 to TRBJ2-3; D is perhaps TRBD2 (5 bases). Trimming cost V 8 bases and J 0 bases, with 15 bases left between them. Per germline, CDR1 MRHNA and CDR2 SNTAGT. This CDR3 contains 15 residues. Here the CDR3 reads CASSSSAESTDTQYF. The CDR3 bases that were read are TGTGCCAGCTCCTCCTCAGCGGAAAGCACAGATACG.

In its sample, this clone was seen many times. The read terminates 3 residues ahead of where the CDR3 ends, so the germline J gene completes it. This rearrangement joins TRBV5-6 to TRBJ2-7; 7 nucleotides agree with TRBD1. The CDR3 spans 14 residues. Germline V gene data show CDR1 as SGHDT and CDR2 as YYEEEE. V gave up 4 bases and J gave up 3 bases; unmatched junction bases: 7. CDR3 in amino acids: CASSVGTVNYEQYF. Incomplete CDR3 DNA: TGTGCCAGCAGCGTAGGGACAGTGAACTACGAG.

This clone has at least ten counts. The read halts 3 residues ahead of the CDR3 end, with the missing end drawn from the germline J gene. The J gene is TRBJ2-1, the V gene TRBV19; 8 bases match TRBD1. Germline loops: CDR1 LNHDA, CDR2 SQIVND (reference sequence). The CDR3 consists of 14 residues. V dropped 5 bases and J dropped 7; count of bases not matched to a gene: 7. CDR3 protein: CASSWTGPWNEQFF. CDR3 bases read: TGTGCCAGTAGTTGGACAGGGCCGTGGAATGAG. Supplemented by reference TRBV19 and TRBJ2-1, the full variable domain reads DGGITQSPKYLFRKEGQNVTLSCEQNLNHDAMYWYRQDPGQGLRLIYYSQIVNDFQKGDIAEGYSVSREKKESFPLTVTSAQKNPTAFYLCASSWTGPWNEQFFGPGTRLTVL.

Ten or more counts support this clone. Partial CDR3 DNA: TGTGCCAGCAGCCCAATGGGACACCGTAATTCACCC. It translates to CASSPMGHRNSP. The CDR3 reads in full as CASSPMGHRNSPLHF. V and J are TRBV7-2 and TRBJ1-6; tentatively, D is TRBD1 (6 bases). The read terminates 3 residues ahead of where the CDR3 ends, so the germline J gene completes it. Germline V gene lookup returns CDR1 SGHTA and CDR2 FQGNSA. This CDR3 has 15 residues. V lost 5 bases, J lost 6 bases, and 14 bases lay in between.

This clone has a count of ten or more. The observed sequence ends 3 residues before the CDR3 terminus, with the missing tail filled in from the germline J gene. The chain combines TRBV29-1 with TRBJ2-2; D might be TRBD2 (5 bases). The CDR3 runs 15 residues. From germline, CDR1 is SQVTM and CDR2 ANQGSEA. The V end was cut by 2 bases, the J end by 0 bases, with 10 bases between. The covered CDR3 bases are TGCAGCGTTGAATCGGCTAGCTCGAACACCGGGGAG. Protein: CSVESASSNTGE. From start to end, the CDR3 is CSVESASSNTGELFF.

This clone was detected a few times. With the read ending 3 residues before the CDR3 end, the germline J gene is used to fill in that end. The chain recombines TRBV11-3 with TRBJ2-1, with 9 bases identical to TRBD1. The CDR3 is 14 residues long. Germline V lookup: CDR1 SGHNT, CDR2 YENEEA. V shed 5 bases, J shed 9 bases, and the junction held 8 bases outside the gene matches. The DNA read from the CDR3 is TGTGCCAGCAGCCCCCGGACAGGGGAGGGTGAG. Translated: CASSPRTGEGE. The entire CDR3 reads CASSPRTGEGEQFF.

This clone turned up a few times. From the germline J gene comes the end of the CDR3, since the read stops 3 residues before it. The J gene is TRBJ1-2, the V gene TRBV30; D is perhaps TRBD1 (5 bases). The germline CDR1 and CDR2 sequences are GTSNPN and SVGIG (reference sequence). This CDR3 has 16 amino acids. The part of the CDR3 DNA that was read is TGTGCCTGGAGTGTACGGGGACTAGTGTCCTACAATGAC. This translates into CAWSVRGLVSYND. The entire CDR3 sequence reads CAWSVRGLVSYNDYTF.

Concerning this clone itself: The CDR3 extends 3 residues past the end of the read, so its final part is completed from the germline J gene. The rearrangement joins TRBV20-1 to TRBJ2-1; 11 positions agree with TRBD2. The CDR3 spans 16 residues. The ends lost 2 bases at V and 0 bases at J; junction bases unmatched: 3. CDR1 is DFQATT, CDR2 SNEGSKA, per germline (reference sequence). The CDR3 protein is CSARLAGGISYNEQFF. The part of the CDR3 DNA that was read is TGCAGTGCTAGATTAGCGGGGGGGATCTCCTACAATGAG.

At least ten counts were recorded for this clone. The CDR3 goes on 3 residues after the read ends, and that part is filled in from the germline J gene. The chain joins TRBV2 to TRBJ1-4, with unresolved D. CDR3 length: 12 residues. The V end was cut by 7 bases, the J end by 5 bases, with 8 bases between. CDR1 and CDR2 from the germline V gene are SNHLY and FYNNEI. The CDR3 DNA, read in part, is TGTGCCAGCAAACGGTGGAATGAAAAA. Its translation: CASKRWNEK. The entire CDR3 sequence reads CASKRWNEKLFF. The full variable domain, with the rest looked up from reference TRBV2 and TRBJ1-4, is EPEVTQTPSHQVTQMGQEVILRCVPISNHLYFYWYRQILGQKVEFLVSFYNNEISEKSEIFDDQFSVERPDGSNFTLKIRSTKLEDSAMYFCASKRWNEKLFFGSGTQLSVL.

In regard to this clone: The read gets to within 3 residues of the CDR3 end, and the germline J gene fills in the rest. The chain has TRBV7-3 and TRBJ2-5; D gene unclear. Trimming shortened V by 0 bases and J by 0 bases, and 8 bases separated the two germline ends. Germline CDR1 reads SGHTA; CDR2 reads FQGTGA. The length of the CDR3 is 15 residues. The CDR3 loop is CASSLTGSYQETQYF. The part of the CDR3 DNA that was read is TGTGCCAGCAGCTTAACGGGCAGTTACCAAGAGACC.

The table lists this clone with many counts. Read sequence stops 3 residues before the CDR3 end, and the germline J gene provides the missing end. The identical CDR3 is also encoded by other nucleotide sequences in the sample. The chain employs TRBV6-2 or TRBV6-3 and TRBJ2-7; no reliable D call. Germline V gene data show CDR1 as MNHEY and CDR2 as SVGEGT. V gave up 2 bases and J gave up 0 bases, with 8 bases separating them. This CDR3 spans 14 amino acids. CDR3 bases read: TGTGCCAGCAGTTACGGTCAGAGCTCCTACGAG. This encodes CASSYGQSSYE. The entire CDR3 sequence reads CASSYGQSSYEQYF.

The table lists this clone with many counts. The read terminates 3 residues before the CDR3 end, so the remaining end is supplied by the germline J gene. The genes are TRBV7-3 and TRBJ2-2, with 8 bases fitting TRBD2. With V trimmed by 0 bases and J by 6 bases, 12 bases remained unmatched. The CDR3 length is 18 residues. Germline V gene sequence: CDR1 SGHTA, CDR2 FQGTGA. CDR3 loop: CASSLTGSGDTLAGELFF. The CDR3 bases that were read are TGTGCCAGCAGCTTAACCGGTAGCGGGGATACGCTGGCCGGGGAG. Full variable domain (rest looked up from reference TRBV7-3 and TRBJ2-2): GAGVSQTPSNKVTEKGKYVELRCDPISGHTALYWYRQSLGQGPEFLIYFQGTGAADDSGLPNDRFFAVRPEGSVSTLKIQRTERGDSAVYLCASSLTGSGDTLAGELFFGEGSRLTVL.

This clone was seen many times. The CDR3 end lies 3 residues beyond the end of the read and is filled in from the germline J gene. This chain links TRBV20-1 with TRBJ2-3, with TRBD1 matching over 7 bases. Germline loops: CDR1 DFQATT, CDR2 SNEGSKA (reference sequence). Trimming at V came to 6 bases and at J to 4 bases, leaving 13 bases not matched to a gene. The CDR3 extends over 15 amino acids. The CDR3 loop is CSAPQGERVSDTQYF. The part of the CDR3 DNA that was read is TGCAGTGCCCCGCAGGGGGAGAGAGTGTCAGATACG.

This clone showed up many times. The observed sequence ends 3 residues before the CDR3 terminus, with the missing tail filled in from the germline J gene. This chain connects TRBV19 to TRBJ2-5; 8 nucleotides match TRBD2. V lost 5 bases, J lost 4 bases, and 3 bases stayed unmatched. CDR3 length equals 13 residues. From germline, CDR1 is LNHDA and CDR2 SQIVND (reference sequence). The sequenced part of the CDR3 DNA is TGTGCCAGTAGTGGACTAGCCAGAGAGACC. Translated: CASSGLARET. The complete CDR3 reads CASSGLARETQYF.